This section outlines one TCR beta chain sequence together with its context. It lacks a known antigen. Base qualities are not recorded, but no much larger clone differs from it by a single base. Counted from cysteine to phenylalanine, this CDR3 has 14 amino acids. This entry keeps only the CDR3 DNA: 42 bases, framed from base 1. The germline V gene encodes CDR1 DFQATT and CDR2 SNEGSKA (reference sequence). V is cut back by 0 bases and J by 7 bases, with 7 bases in the junction unmatched. None of the patients had been given any treatment before thyroid surgery. Using T-cell receptor beta sequencing, the study looked back at clinical samples from patients collected from the early 2010s to the late 2010s. The data originate from a study of metastatic and nonmetastatic thyroid tumors (dated by TCRdb to about 2020). Context from the whole study: The researchers compared repertoires between peripheral blood samples and tumor or nodule tissue samples from patients with malignant or benign thyroid disease.

The library was prepared using PCR. Sequencing took place on an Illumina HiSeq 4000. High-throughput sequencing was used to profile the CDR3 region of the TCR beta-chain in every patient. On the authors' methods: CDR3 differences across clinicopathological groups were used to build a classifier for discriminating distant-metastatic papillary thyroid cancer patients. Repertoire diversity was assessed with the Shannon index, and tumor-blood repertoire similarity with the Morisita-Horn index. The public reads were reanalyzed by TCRdb: fastp trimming at Q25, MiXCR alignment, in-frame beta chains only. TCRdb's processing, not the study's, gives the V and J calls here. The sample table records 50,000 to 60,000 clones; approximately 17% of these occur just once. Together, the top ten hold approximately 3.1% of the sample. Results the study describes overall, beyond this receptor: In both blood and tumor samples, TCR beta diversity was reported to be significantly higher in malignant tumors than in benign nodules.

Sequenced material: blood. This TCR derives from a female donor with papillary thyroid cancer or a benign thyroid nodule (not recorded which). Some clones in this sample may be carry-over from other donors' samples. This chain joins TRBV20-1 to TRBJ1-2, and TRBD1 matches 8 of the central bases. The CDR3 region reads CSAREAGGAGGYTF. The bases read TGCAGTGCTAGAGAGGCAGGGGGCGCAGGTGGCTACACCTTC.